Each of the 18 T cell receptor beta chains below was sequenced from the same sample in a study of blood T cell repertoires in COVID-19. The repertoire was sequenced with immunoSEQ multiplex PCR; TCRdb's copy has only in-frame clones and lacks some. The repertoire holds about 200,000 clones, with roughly 80% as singletons. The sample comprised peripheral blood. The receptor set was obtained from a woman aged 80 or over with acute or convalescent COVID-19.

This chain uses TRBV28 with TRBJ2-2; 7 bases fit TRBD1. V dropped 5 bases and J dropped 5; count of bases not matched to a gene: 8. This CDR3 comprises 15 residues. CDR1 and CDR2 from the germline V gene are MDHEN and SYDVKM. The DNA for the CDR3 is TGTGCCAGCAGTATACGACAGGGTTTGACCGGGGAGCTGTTTTTT. Translated: CASSIRQGLTGELFF. Drawing the rest from reference TRBV28 and TRBJ2-2, the complete variable domain is DVKVTQSSRYLVKRTGEKVFLECVQDMDHENMFWYRQDPGLGLRLIYFSYDVKMKEKGDIPEGYSVSREKKERFSLILESASTNQTSMYLCASSIRQGLTGELFFGEGSRLTVL.

The chain uses TRBV30 and TRBJ2-5; 9 bases map to TRBD2. Germline CDR1 and CDR2: GTSNPN and SVGIG (reference sequence). After removal of 2 bases from V and 6 bases from J, the junction contained 7 bases not matched to a gene. The CDR3 loop spans 14 amino acids. The CDR3 bases are TGTGCCTGGAGTCTATTCGCGGGAGGGCAGACCCAGTACTTC. As protein: CAWSLFAGGQTQYF.

The chain carries TRBV3-1 (or the pseudogene TRBV3-2) and TRBJ1-5, with D possibly matching TRBD1 (5 bases). V was clipped by 0 bases and J by 9 bases, with 24 bases between them. In germline, CDR1 is LGHDT, CDR2 YNNKEL (reference sequence). This CDR3 region has 18 residues. The CDR3 spells CASSQEGWGREPPPPQHF. DNA for the CDR3: TGTGCCAGCAGCCAAGAAGGGTGGGGCAGGGAACCCCCCCCGCCCCAGCATTTT.

The J gene is TRBJ1-5, the V gene TRBV30; TRBD1 is a possible D gene (5 bases). V was clipped by 2 bases and J by 5 bases, with 10 bases between them. Germline V gene lookup returns CDR1 GTSNPN and CDR2 SVGIG (reference sequence). The CDR3 runs to 13 residues. CDR3 nucleotide sequence: TGTGCCTGGAGTCCGGCGGGGGATCAGCCCCAGCATTTT. The encoded protein is CAWSPAGDQPQHF.

This clone was observed a handful of times. This chain uses TRBV5-1 with TRBJ2-6; D not certain. The CDR3 is 17 amino acids. In germline, CDR1 is SGHRS, CDR2 YFSETQ. Trimming took off 1 base at V and 0 bases at J, with 11 bases between the two ends. DNA for the CDR3: TGCGCCAGCAGCTTGTCGATGATAGACTCTGGGGCCAACGTCCTGACTTTC. This gives the protein CASSLSMIDSGANVLTF.

The chain is built from TRBV7-6 and TRBJ1-5, with TRBD1 identical over 11 bases. The germline V gene has CDR1 SGHVS and CDR2 FNYEAQ. The CDR3 contains 15 residues. Trimming removed 4 bases from V and 6 bases from J; junction bases left unmatched: 5. CDR3 DNA sequence: TGTGCCAGCAGCTCCGGGACAGGGGGATCTCAGCCCCAGCATTTT. This sequence encodes CASSSGTGGSQPQHF.

This clone has more than one count but fewer than ten. The chain recombines TRBV5-1 with TRBJ1-4; no reliable D call. Germline loops: CDR1 SGHRS, CDR2 YFSETQ. The CDR3 is made up of 15 amino acids. V gave up 6 bases and J gave up 4 bases, with 16 bases separating them. The CDR3 nucleotides read TGCGCCAGCACTCCTGGAGGGCGTAGTAATGAAAAACTGTTTTTT. Translation gives CASTPGGRSNEKLFF.

V and J are TRBV19 and TRBJ2-3; the D gene is possibly TRBD2 (6 bases). Trimming left V 3 bases short and J 6 bases short, with 10 bases between. The germline V gene encodes CDR1 LNHDA and CDR2 SQIVND (reference sequence). The CDR3 is 13 amino acids. CDR3 sequence reads: CASSMEGRDTQYF. DNA of the CDR3: TGTGCCAGTAGTATGGAAGGGAGGGATACGCAGTATTTT.

The chain links TRBV19 to TRBJ1-5; D might be TRBD1 (5 bases). This CDR3 comprises 13 residues. The ends were cut back, 5 bases at V and 4 bases at J, with 9 bases in the middle. Germline V CDR1 and CDR2: LNHDA, SQIVND (reference sequence). DNA of the CDR3: TGTGCCAGTAGTCCCGACAGAAATCAGCCCCAGCATTTT. Translating gives CASSPDRNQPQHF. The whole variable domain, remainder taken from reference TRBV19 and TRBJ1-5, is DGGITQSPKYLFRKEGQNVTLSCEQNLNHDAMYWYRQDPGQGLRLIYYSQIVNDFQKGDIAEGYSVSREKKESFPLTVTSAQKNPTAFYLCASSPDRNQPQHFGDGTRLSIL.

V and J are TRBV7-2 and TRBJ2-1; TRBD2 matches 8 bases. Germline V lookup: CDR1 SGHTA, CDR2 FQGNSA. This CDR3 contains 15 residues. V was clipped by 5 bases and J by 2 bases; unmatched bases: 5. CDR3 loop: CASSVTSGPYNEQFF. DNA for the CDR3: TGTGCCAGCAGCGTAACTAGCGGACCCTACAATGAGCAGTTCTTC.

V is TRBV7-8 and J is TRBJ1-6; 7 nucleotides match TRBD1. Trimming took 1 base from V and 6 from J; bases not matched to a gene: 9. The CDR3 is 17 residues long. The V gene's germline CDR1 is SGHVS and CDR2 FQNEAQ. The CDR3: CASSLVGGTAGNSPLHF. CDR3 nucleotide sequence: TGTGCCAGCAGCTTAGTAGGCGGGACAGCTGGTAATTCACCCCTCCACTTT.

The chain links TRBV5-5 to TRBJ2-1; 8 bases fit TRBD2. Trimming took 7 bases from V and 10 from J; bases not matched to a gene: 16. The CDR3 is made up of 15 amino acids. Germline lookup yields CDR1 SGHKS and CDR2 YYEKEE (reference sequence). In nucleotides, the CDR3 is TGTGCCAGCCGATTTAGGGTAGCGGGGCCATACGAGCAGTTCTTC. This codes for CASRFRVAGPYEQFF.

This clone has just a few counts. The CDR3 bases are TGCACCAGCAGCCAAGACGGGACTAGCGGGGGGTCAGAGACCCAGTACTTC. It specifies CTSSQDGTSGGSETQYF. The genes are TRBV1 and TRBJ2-5; the table gives TRBD2 as D, unverified against the DNA. TRBV1 is marked as a pseudogene. This CDR3 has 17 amino acids.

This clone was counted once. The V call is TRBV7-2, the J call TRBJ2-5, with 7 bases aligning to TRBD2. The J segment lost 0 bases and the V segment lost 1 base, leaving 5 bases of the junction unmatched. The V gene's germline CDR1 is SGHTA and CDR2 FQGNSA. This CDR3 has 16 residues. The chain's CDR3 is CASSLELGRYQETQYF. CDR3 in DNA: TGTGCCAGCAGCTTAGAACTCGGGAGGTACCAAGAGACCCAGTACTTC. Together with reference TRBV7-2 and TRBJ2-5, the CDR3 gives the full variable domain: GAGVSQSPSNKVTEKGKDVELRCDPISGHTALYWYRQSLGQGLEFLIYFQGNSAPDKSGLPSDRFSAERTGGSVSTLTIQRTQQEDSAVYLCASSLELGRYQETQYFGPGTRLLVL.

This clone was counted between two and nine times. The chain has TRBV5-6 and TRBJ1-1, with 8 bases identical to TRBD1. V was pared by 2 bases and J by 4 bases, with 13 bases of the junction left unmatched. This CDR3 is 17 amino acids long. Germline CDR1 is SGHDT and CDR2 is YYEEEE. The CDR3 is CASSLKSQGASSTEAFF. CDR3 coding DNA: TGTGCCAGCAGCTTAAAGTCGCAGGGGGCATCTAGCACTGAAGCTTTCTTT.

This clone was detected only a few times. The genes are TRBV4-1 and TRBJ2-2, with 8 positions matching TRBD2. The V segment lost 1 base and the J segment 6 bases; nucleotides outside the gene matches: 7. Germline assignment: CDR1 MGHRA and CDR2 YSYEKL. The CDR3 is made up of 16 amino acids. CDR3 sequence reads: CASSQAAREVSGELFF. CDR3 nucleotides: TGCGCCAGCAGCCAAGCCGCGCGGGAGGTTTCCGGGGAGCTGTTTTTT.

This clone came up many times. The chain combines TRBV6-5 with TRBJ2-2, with 8 positions matching TRBD2. Trimming at V came to 6 bases and at J to 5 bases, leaving 8 bases not matched to a gene. This CDR3 region has 15 residues. Germline V gives CDR1 MNHEY, CDR2 SVGAGI. The CDR3 region is CASRPRGGRTGELFF. In DNA, the CDR3 is TGTGCCAGCAGACCCCGGGGGGGGCGGACCGGGGAGCTGTTTTTT.

The chain links TRBV6-4 to TRBJ2-5; 10 nucleotides match TRBD2. The CDR3 sequence is 16 residues long. Germline CDR1 is MRHNA and CDR2 is SNTAGT. Trimming at V came to 0 bases and at J to 3 bases, leaving 4 bases not matched to a gene. CDR3 DNA: TGTGCCAGCAGTGACTCCAGGCTAGCGGGGGAAGAGACCCAGTACTTC. Translation: CASSDSRLAGEETQYF.